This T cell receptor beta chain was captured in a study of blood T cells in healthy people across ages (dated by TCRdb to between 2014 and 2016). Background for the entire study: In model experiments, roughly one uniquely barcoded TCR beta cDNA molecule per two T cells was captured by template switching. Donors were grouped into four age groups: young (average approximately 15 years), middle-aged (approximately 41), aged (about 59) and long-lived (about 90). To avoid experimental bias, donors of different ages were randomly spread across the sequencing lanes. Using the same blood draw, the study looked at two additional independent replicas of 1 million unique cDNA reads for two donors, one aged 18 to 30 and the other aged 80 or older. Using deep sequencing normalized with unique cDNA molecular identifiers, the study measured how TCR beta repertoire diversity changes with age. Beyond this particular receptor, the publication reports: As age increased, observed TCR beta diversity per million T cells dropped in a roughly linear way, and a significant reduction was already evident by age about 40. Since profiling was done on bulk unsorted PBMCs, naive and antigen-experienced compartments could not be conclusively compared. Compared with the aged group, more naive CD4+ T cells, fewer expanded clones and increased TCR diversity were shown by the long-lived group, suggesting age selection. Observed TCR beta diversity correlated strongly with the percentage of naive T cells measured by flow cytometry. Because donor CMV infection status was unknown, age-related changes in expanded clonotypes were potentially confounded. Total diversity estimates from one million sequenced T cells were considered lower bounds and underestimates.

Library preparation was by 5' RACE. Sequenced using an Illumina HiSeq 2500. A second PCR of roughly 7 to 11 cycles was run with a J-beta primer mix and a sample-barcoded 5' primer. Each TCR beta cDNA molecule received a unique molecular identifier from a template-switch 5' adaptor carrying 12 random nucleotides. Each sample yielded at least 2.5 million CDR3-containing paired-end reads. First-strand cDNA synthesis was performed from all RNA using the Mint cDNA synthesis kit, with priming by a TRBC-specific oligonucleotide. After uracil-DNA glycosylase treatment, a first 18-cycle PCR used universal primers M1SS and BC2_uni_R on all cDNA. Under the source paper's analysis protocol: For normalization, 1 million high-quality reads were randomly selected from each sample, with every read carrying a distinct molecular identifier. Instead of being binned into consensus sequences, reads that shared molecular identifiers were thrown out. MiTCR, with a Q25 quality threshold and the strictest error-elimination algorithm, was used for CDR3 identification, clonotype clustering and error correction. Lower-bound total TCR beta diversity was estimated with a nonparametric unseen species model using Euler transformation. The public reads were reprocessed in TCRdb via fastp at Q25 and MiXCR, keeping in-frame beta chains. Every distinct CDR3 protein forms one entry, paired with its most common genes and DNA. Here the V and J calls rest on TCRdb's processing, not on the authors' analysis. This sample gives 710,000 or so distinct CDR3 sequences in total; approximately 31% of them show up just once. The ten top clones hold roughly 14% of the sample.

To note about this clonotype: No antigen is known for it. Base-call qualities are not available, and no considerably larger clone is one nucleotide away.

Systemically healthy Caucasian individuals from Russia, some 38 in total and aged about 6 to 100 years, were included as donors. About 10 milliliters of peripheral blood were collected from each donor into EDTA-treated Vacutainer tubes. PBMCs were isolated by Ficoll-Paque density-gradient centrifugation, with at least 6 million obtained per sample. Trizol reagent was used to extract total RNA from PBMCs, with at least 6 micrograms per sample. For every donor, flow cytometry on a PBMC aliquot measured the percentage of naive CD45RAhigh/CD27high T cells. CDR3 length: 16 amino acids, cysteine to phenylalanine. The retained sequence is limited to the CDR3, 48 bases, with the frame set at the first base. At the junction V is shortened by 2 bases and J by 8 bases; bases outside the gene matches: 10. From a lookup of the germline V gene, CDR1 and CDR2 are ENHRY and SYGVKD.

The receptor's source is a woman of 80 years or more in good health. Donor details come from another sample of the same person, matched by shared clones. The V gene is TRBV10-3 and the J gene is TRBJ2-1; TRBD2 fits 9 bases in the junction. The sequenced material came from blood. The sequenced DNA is TGTGCCATCAGTGAGGCAGCTAGCGGGACCAATGATGAGCAGTTCTTC. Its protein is CAISEAASGTNDEQFF.